These 15 T cell receptor beta chains were all obtained from the same sample, sequenced in a study of chemoradiotherapy in HPV16-positive cancers. The protocol was immunoSEQ multiplex PCR, while the TCRdb copy is restricted to in-frame clones and leaves out a portion. Among about 7,500 clones listed, 65% to 75% were seen once. Specimen: tumor tissue, collected from a patient who underwent chemoradiotherapy. The receptors here all came from a human donor with HPV-associated anogenital cancer.

V gene TRBV14 combines with J gene TRBJ2-3; 7 nucleotides agree with TRBD2. Germline V gives CDR1 SGHDN, CDR2 FVKESK. The V and J ends lost 3 bases and 3 bases, in that order; junction bases with no gene match: 0. The CDR3 is 13 amino acids. The CDR3 region has the DNA TGTGCCAGCAGCCAGGGGGGGACAGATACGCAGTATTTT. Translated, it gives CASSQGGTDTQYF.

The chain combines TRBV7-2 with TRBJ2-5, with 8 bases fitting TRBD2. Germline CDR1 and CDR2: SGHTA and FQGNSA. Trimming cost V 2 bases and J 5 bases; bases outside gene matches: 10. The CDR3 sequence is 16 residues long. Written as DNA, the CDR3 is TGTGCCAGCAGCTTAAACGGGGGGGCCGTATATGAGACCCAGTACTTC. It yields the protein CASSLNGGAVYETQYF.

The rearrangement joins TRBV28 to TRBJ2-3; 12 bases agree with TRBD1. The CDR3 length is 17 residues. The germline V gene encodes CDR1 MDHEN and CDR2 SYDVKM. The trim removed 2 bases at V and 2 bases at J, leaving 5 bases unmatched. The DNA of the CDR3 is TGTGCCAGCAGTTTAACGGGACAGGGGGCCGACACAGATACGCAGTATTTT. It codes for CASSLTGQGADTDTQYF.

The chain uses TRBV27 and TRBJ2-1; a possible D gene is TRBD2 (5 bases). V lost 7 bases, J lost 7 bases, and 14 bases lay in between. Looked up from germline, CDR1 is MNHEY and CDR2 is SMNVEV (reference sequence). The CDR3 is made up of 13 amino acids. CDR3 nucleotides: TGTGCCAGCAAGAGGACTGGAGCGAATGAGCAGTTCTTC. Translated, it gives CASKRTGANEQFF.

This clone came up once. This rearrangement joins TRBV5-1 to TRBJ2-3; TRBD1 aligns across 8 bases. With V trimmed by 4 bases and J by 4 bases, 8 bases remained unmatched. The germline gives CDR1 SGHRS, CDR2 YFSETQ. CDR3 length: 15 residues. The CDR3 here is CASSTQGQGADTQYF. CDR3 coding DNA: TGCGCCAGCAGCACCCAAGGACAGGGAGCAGATACGCAGTATTTT.

V usage is TRBV14 and J usage is TRBJ2-2; D unclear. The CDR3 loop spans 12 amino acids. Deletions cut 2 bases from V and 7 bases from J, with 5 bases between. In germline, CDR1 is SGHDN, CDR2 FVKESK. The CDR3 DNA sequence: TGTGCCAGCAGCCAAAATTTCGGGGAGCTGTTTTTT. Translating gives CASSQNFGELFF.

CDR3: CASSLDPGVGTEAFF. CDR3 nucleotide sequence: TGTGCCAGCAGCTTAGATCCCGGGGTGGGCACTGAAGCTTTCTTT. The gene calls are TRBV11-2 and TRBJ1-1, with D hard to call. With 0 bases removed from V and 4 bases from J, the gap between germline ends came to 12 bases. Looked up from germline, CDR1 is SGHAT and CDR2 is FQNNGV. The CDR3 length is 15 residues.

This chain's CDR3 is CSVEGIGVENIQYF. The CDR3 DNA is TGCAGCGTTGAAGGGATAGGGGTAGAAAACATTCAGTACTTC. The gene calls are TRBV29-1 and TRBJ2-4; TRBD1 is a possible D gene (5 bases). CDR3 length equals 14 residues. The germline CDR1 and CDR2 sequences are SQVTM and ANQGSEA. The V end lost 1 base, the J end lost 5 bases, and 12 bases lay between the germline ends.

This chain joins TRBV4-1 and TRBJ2-7; either TRBD1 or TRBD2 may fit D (5 bases each). The CDR3 loop spans 14 amino acids. CDR1 is MGHRA, CDR2 YSYEKL, per germline. V gave up 4 bases and J gave up 3 bases, with 13 bases separating them. The CDR3 DNA reads as TGCGCCAGCAGCCCACCGGGGCCTCTCTACGAGCAGTACTTC. Encoded protein: CASSPPGPLYEQYF.

The chain links TRBV30 to TRBJ2-4; possibly TRBD1 for D (5 bases). V lost 2 bases and J 5 bases, leaving 10 bases between the germline ends. The CDR3 has 13 residues. CDR1 and CDR2 (germline): GTSNPN, SVGIG (reference sequence). The CDR3 DNA follows: TGTGCCTGGAGTTTGCAGGGTCAAAACATTCAGTACTTC. This gives the protein CAWSLQGQNIQYF.

The chain is built from TRBV10-2 and TRBJ2-2; D perhaps matches TRBD2 (6 bases). Between the trimmed V and J ends, which lost 3 bases and 0 bases, there was a span of 17 bases. The length of the CDR3 is 18 residues. Germline CDR1 and CDR2: WSHSY and SAAADI. This CDR3 is CASSDHGGIRANTGELFF. Here the CDR3 DNA reads TGCGCCAGCAGTGACCATGGCGGGATACGCGCGAACACCGGGGAGCTGTTTTTT.

Here the CDR3 reads CASSIPGQGAWQPQHF. For the CDR3, the DNA is TGTGCCAGTAGTATACCGGGACAGGGGGCTTGGCAGCCCCAGCATTTT. The chain carries TRBV19 and TRBJ1-5, with 12 bases identical to TRBD1. Germline trimming cut 2 bases from V and 7 bases from J; bases unmatched to any gene: 6. The germline V gene encodes CDR1 LNHDA and CDR2 SQIVND (reference sequence). CDR3 length equals 16 residues.

The gene calls are TRBV30 and TRBJ1-1, with a weak D call TRBD1 (5 bases). V shed 2 bases and J shed 5 bases, with 9 bases lying between them. The CDR3 is 12 amino acids. Germline loops: CDR1 GTSNPN, CDR2 SVGIG (reference sequence). CDR3 in amino acids: CAWSSGRTEAFF. The CDR3 region has the DNA TGTGCCTGGAGTTCAGGGCGGACTGAAGCTTTCTTT.

This clone was seen a few times. The chain links TRBV7-9 to TRBJ1-2; the D gene is possibly TRBD1 (5 bases). Germline V gene data show CDR1 as SEHNR and CDR2 as FQNEAQ (reference sequence). Trimming left V 5 bases short and J 4 bases short, with 20 bases between. This CDR3 comprises 16 residues. The CDR3 bases are TGTGCCAGCAGCCCCCAGGGCCAGGGCTCGGGCTATGGCTACACCTTC. Translation gives CASSPQGQGSGYGYTF.

This clone was seen a handful of times. The same CDR3 can be traced to other DNA sequences in this sample. The chain couples TRBV28 to TRBJ1-2; D is perhaps TRBD1 (5 bases). V was trimmed by 3 bases and J by 2 bases, leaving 7 bases between them. Germline V gene lookup returns CDR1 MDHEN and CDR2 SYDVKM. The CDR3 has 13 residues. The CDR3 nucleotides are TGTGCCAGCAGTTTGAGGGGAAACTATGGCTACACCTTC. Protein sequence: CASSLRGNYGYTF.